One T cell receptor beta chain is described in this entry. Its specificity is not known. CDR1 and CDR2 (germline): MRHNA, SNTAGT. The ends were cut back, 6 bases at V and 4 bases at J, with 21 bases in the middle. CDR3 length equals 17 residues. This specimen comes from a study of regulatory T cells in long-lasting Graves disease. The sample's time point: newly diagnosed GD, antithyroid drugs for less than 3 months. PBMC-extracted RNA yielded the TCR library. As collected, the peripheral blood samples measured 7.5 to 9 milliliters each and went into EDTA tubes. Relying on iRepertoire HTBI primers and Arm-PCR of CDR3 regions, the team built TCR beta libraries. TCRdb passed the multiplex PCR reads through MiXCR, listing each CDR3 protein once. Of roughly 360,000 distinct CDR3 sequences in the sample, approximately 10% were seen once. Broader study findings: Lower TCR diversity was seen in persistent Graves' patients than in newly diagnosed ones.

The same sample was also studied in work on T cells in Graves' hyperthyroidism and ophthalmopathy.

The sequencing here drew on peripheral blood mononuclear cells (PBMCs), taken at new diagnosis, from a patient treated with antithyroid drugs. The TCR comes from a woman in her late teens or twenties with Graves disease. This chain links TRBV6-4 with TRBJ2-2, with D possibly being TRBD1 (6 bases). CDR3 DNA: TGTGCCAGCAGCACTCACCGGGACAAGGCCAGCACCGGGGAGCTGTTTTTT. Translation gives CASSTHRDKASTGELFF.